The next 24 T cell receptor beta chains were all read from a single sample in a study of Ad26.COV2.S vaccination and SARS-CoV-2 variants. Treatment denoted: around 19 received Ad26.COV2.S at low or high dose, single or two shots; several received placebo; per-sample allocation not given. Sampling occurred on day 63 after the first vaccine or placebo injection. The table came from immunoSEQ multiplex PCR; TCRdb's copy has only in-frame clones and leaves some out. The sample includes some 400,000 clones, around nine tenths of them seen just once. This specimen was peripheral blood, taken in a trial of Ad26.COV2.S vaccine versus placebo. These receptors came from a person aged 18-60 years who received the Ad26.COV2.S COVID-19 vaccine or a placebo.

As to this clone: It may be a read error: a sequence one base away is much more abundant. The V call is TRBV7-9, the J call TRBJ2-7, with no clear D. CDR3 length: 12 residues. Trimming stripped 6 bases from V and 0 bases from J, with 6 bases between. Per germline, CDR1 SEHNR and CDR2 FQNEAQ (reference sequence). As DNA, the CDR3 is TGTGCCAGCAGTTCCAGCTCCTACGAGCAGTACTTC. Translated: CASSSSSYEQYF.

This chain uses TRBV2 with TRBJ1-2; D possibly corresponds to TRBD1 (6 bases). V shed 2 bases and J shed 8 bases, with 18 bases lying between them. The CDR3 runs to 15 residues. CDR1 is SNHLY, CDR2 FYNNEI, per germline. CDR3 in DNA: TGTGCCAGCAGTGAACTGAAGAAGGGGGGGAAGGGCTACACCTTC. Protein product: CASSELKKGGKGYTF.

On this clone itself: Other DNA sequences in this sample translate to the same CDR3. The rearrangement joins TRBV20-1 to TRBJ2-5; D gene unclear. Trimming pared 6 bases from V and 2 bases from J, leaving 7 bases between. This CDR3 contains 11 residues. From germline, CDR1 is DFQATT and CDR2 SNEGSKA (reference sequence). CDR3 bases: TGCAGTGCAGGGTCACAAGAGACCCAGTACTTC. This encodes CSAGSQETQYF.

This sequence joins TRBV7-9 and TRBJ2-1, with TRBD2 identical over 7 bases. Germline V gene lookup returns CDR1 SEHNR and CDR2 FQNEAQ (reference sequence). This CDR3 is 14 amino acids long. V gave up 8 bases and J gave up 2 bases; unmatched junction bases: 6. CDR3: CASLSGNPYNEQFF. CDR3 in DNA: TGTGCCAGCCTAAGCGGGAATCCCTACAATGAGCAGTTCTTC.

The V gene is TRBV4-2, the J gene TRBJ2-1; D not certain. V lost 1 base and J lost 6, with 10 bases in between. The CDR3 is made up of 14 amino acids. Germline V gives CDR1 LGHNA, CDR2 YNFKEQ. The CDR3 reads CASSQAYQSNEQFF. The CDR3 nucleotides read TGTGCCAGCAGCCAAGCCTATCAATCCAATGAGCAGTTCTTC.

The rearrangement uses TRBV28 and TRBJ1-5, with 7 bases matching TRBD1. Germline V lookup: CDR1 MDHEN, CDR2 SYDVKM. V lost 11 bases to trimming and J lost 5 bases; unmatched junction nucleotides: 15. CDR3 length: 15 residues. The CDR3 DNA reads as TGTGCCTCGAAAGGAGGGGGCGGAAATCATCAGCCCCAGCATTTT. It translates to CASKGGGGNHQPQHF.

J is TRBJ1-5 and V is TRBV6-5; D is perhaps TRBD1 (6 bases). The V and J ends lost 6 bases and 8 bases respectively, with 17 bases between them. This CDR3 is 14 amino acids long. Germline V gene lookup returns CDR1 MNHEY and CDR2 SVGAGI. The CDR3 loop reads CASRARQEAEPQHF. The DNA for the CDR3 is TGTGCCAGCAGAGCTCGACAGGAGGCAGAGCCCCAGCATTTT.

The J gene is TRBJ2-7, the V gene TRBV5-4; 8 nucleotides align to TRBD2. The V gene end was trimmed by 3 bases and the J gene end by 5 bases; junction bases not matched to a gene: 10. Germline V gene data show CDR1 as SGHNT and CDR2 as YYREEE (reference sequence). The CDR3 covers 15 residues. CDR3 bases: TGTGCCAGCAGCTACCGAAGCGGGAGTGTCAACGAGCAGTACTTC. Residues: CASSYRSGSVNEQYF.

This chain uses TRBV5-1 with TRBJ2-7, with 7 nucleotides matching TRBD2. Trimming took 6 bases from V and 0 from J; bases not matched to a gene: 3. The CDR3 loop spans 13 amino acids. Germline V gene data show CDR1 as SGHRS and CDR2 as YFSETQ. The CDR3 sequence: CASKGGNSYEQYF. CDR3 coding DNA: TGCGCCAGCAAGGGAGGGAACTCCTACGAGCAGTACTTC.

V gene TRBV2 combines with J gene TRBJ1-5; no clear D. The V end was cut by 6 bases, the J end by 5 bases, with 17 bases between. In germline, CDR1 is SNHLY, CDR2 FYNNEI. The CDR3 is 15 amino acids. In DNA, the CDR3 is TGTGCCAGCAGACGAAGGGCGGGTTCCTATCAGCCCCAGCATTTT. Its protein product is CASRRRAGSYQPQHF.

In DNA, the CDR3 is TGTGCCAGCACCCGTATGGTGGGGGAGCAGTTCTTC. Translation: CASTRMVGEQFF. The V gene is TRBV12-3 or TRBV12-4, the J gene TRBJ2-1, with no clear D. Trimming pared 7 bases from V and 10 bases from J, leaving 14 bases between. This CDR3 has 12 residues.

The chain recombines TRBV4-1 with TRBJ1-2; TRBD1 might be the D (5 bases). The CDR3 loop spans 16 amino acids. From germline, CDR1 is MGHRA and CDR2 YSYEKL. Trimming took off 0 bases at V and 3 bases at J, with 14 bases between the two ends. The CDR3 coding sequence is TGCGCCAGCAGCCAAGATCGGGGGGGGACCCACTATGGCTACACCTTC. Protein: CASSQDRGGTHYGYTF.

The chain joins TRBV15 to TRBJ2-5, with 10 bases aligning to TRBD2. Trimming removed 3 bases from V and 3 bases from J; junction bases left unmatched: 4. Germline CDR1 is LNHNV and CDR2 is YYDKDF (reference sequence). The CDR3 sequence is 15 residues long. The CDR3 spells CATSRELAGEETQYF. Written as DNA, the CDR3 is TGTGCCACCAGCAGGGAGCTAGCGGGAGAAGAGACCCAGTACTTC. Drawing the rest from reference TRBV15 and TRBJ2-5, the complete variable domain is DAMVIQNPRYQVTQFGKPVTLSCSQTLNHNVMYWYQQKSSQAPKLLFHYYDKDFNNEADTPDNFQSRRPNTSFCFLDIRSPGLGDTAMYLCATSRELAGEETQYFGPGTRLLVL.

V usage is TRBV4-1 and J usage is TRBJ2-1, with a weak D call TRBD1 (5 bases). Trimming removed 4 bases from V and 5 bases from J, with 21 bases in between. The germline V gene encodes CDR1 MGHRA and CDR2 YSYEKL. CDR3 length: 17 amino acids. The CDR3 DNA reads TGCGCCAGCAGCCCCCGGCGGATAGGGGTTGAGGACAATGAGCAGTTCTTC. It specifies CASSPRRIGVEDNEQFF.

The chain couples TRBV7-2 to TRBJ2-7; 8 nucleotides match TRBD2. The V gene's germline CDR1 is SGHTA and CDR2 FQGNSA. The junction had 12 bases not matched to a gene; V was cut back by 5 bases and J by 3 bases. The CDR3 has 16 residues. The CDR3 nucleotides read TGTGCCAGCAGCCGTGGCGGGGGGTTAACGTACTACGAGCAGTACTTC. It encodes CASSRGGGLTYYEQYF.

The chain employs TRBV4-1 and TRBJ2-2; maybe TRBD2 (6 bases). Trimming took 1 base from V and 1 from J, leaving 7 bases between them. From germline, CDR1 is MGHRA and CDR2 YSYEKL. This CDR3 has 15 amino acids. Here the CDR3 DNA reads TGCGCCAGCAGCCAAGGACTAGTGAACACCGGGGAGCTGTTTTTT. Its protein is CASSQGLVNTGELFF.

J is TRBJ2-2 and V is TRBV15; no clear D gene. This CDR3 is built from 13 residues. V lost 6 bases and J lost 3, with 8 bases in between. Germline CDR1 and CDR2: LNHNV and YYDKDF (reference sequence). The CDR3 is CATRSGYTGELFF. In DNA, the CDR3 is TGTGCCACCAGATCCGGTTACACCGGGGAGCTGTTTTTT.

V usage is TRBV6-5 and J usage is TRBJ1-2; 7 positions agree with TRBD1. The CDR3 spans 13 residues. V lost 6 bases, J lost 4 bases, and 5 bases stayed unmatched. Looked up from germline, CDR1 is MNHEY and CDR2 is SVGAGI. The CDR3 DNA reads TGTGCCAGCAGCGCGGGACAGCTCTATGGCTACACCTTC. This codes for CASSAGQLYGYTF.

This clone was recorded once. CDR3 residues: CAWSPKDRARGTEAFF. The CDR3 DNA sequence: TGTGCCTGGAGTCCTAAAGACAGGGCGAGGGGAACTGAAGCTTTCTTT. The V call is TRBV30, the J call TRBJ1-1; 7 nucleotides line up with TRBD1. Germline V gene lookup returns CDR1 GTSNPN and CDR2 SVGIG (reference sequence). Losses at the gene ends were 2 bases for V and 5 bases for J; bases not matched to a gene: 14. This CDR3 has 16 residues.

The CDR3 loop is CASSPAGLGAFF. The DNA for the CDR3 is TGTGCCAGCAGTCCGGCGGGACTCGGAGCTTTCTTT. V and J are TRBV12-3 or TRBV12-4 and TRBJ1-1; D is possibly TRBD1 (5 bases). V lost 5 bases to trimming and J lost 10 bases, with 14 bases between them. The CDR3 is 12 residues long.

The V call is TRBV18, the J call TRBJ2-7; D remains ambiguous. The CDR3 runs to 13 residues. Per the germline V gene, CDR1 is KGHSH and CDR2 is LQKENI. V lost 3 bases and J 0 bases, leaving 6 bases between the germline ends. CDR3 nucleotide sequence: TGTGCCAGCTCACCTTCGGTCTCCTACGAGCAGTACTTC. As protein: CASSPSVSYEQYF. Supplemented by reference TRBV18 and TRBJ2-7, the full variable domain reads NAGVMQNPRHLVRRRGQEARLRCSPMKGHSHVYWYRQLPEEGLKFMVYLQKENIIDESGMPKERFSAEFPKEGPSILRIQQVVRGDSAAYFCASSPSVSYEQYFGPGTRLTVT.

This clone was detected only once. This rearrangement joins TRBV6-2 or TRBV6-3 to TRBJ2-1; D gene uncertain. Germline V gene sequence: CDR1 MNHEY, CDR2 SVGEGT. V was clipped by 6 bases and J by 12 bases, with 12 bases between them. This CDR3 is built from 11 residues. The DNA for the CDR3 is TGTGCCAGCAGCCAAGAGAGGCGGCAGTTCTTC. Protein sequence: CASSQERRQFF.

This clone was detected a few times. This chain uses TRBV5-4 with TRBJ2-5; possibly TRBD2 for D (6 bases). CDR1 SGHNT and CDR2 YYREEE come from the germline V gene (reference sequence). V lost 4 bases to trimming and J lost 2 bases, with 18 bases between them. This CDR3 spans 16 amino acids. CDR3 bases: TGTGCCAGCAGCCCTTGGGGTACCCGGGGGCAAGAGACCCAGTACTTC. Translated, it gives CASSPWGTRGQETQYF.

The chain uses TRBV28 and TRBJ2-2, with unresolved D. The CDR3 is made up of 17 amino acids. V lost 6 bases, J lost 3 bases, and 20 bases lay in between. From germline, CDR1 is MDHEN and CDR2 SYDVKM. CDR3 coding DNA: TGTGCCAGCAGCTCCCCCTCCAAAGGCCCCTACACCGGGGAGCTGTTTTTT. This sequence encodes CASSSPSKGPYTGELFF.